The clone carrying this T cell receptor beta chain was observed many times. Its matching antigen is unknown. The record originates from a study of Graves' ophthalmopathy and Graves' hyperthyroidism. Overall study: Ahead of any treatment, peripheral blood was obtained at the initial diagnosis.

Recruitment covered hyperthyroidism patients aged 18 to 65 whose new diagnosis was of under 2 months' duration. Patients with other autoimmune diseases, uncontrolled infections, pregnancy or lactation were excluded. The CDR3 contains 13 residues. V lost 2 bases and J 10 bases, leaving 9 bases between the germline ends. Germline CDR1 and CDR2: SNHLY and FYNNEI. Study observations and caveats: A majority of expanded thyroid clonotypes exceeding 0.001 frequency were likewise present in blood.

Beta-chain TCR CDR3 regions were amplified from RNA transcripts. HTBI-primed first-round RT-PCR preceded second-round multiplex PCR. TCRdb re-called the multiplex PCR reads with MiXCR, one entry per CDR3 protein. The data contain roughly 400,000 distinct CDR3 sequences, over 15% of them seen just once; the ten biggest clones take up 5.5% to 7%. The sample consisted of peripheral blood. V usage is TRBV2 and J usage is TRBJ1-6; D might be TRBD1 (6 bases). This TCR derives from a woman between 18 and 29 years old with stable Graves' hyperthyroidism. DNA of the CDR3: TGTGCCAGCAGTGAATCAGGGGACTCACCCCTCCACTTT. Encoded protein: CASSESGDSPLHF.